Listed here are 7 T cell receptor beta chains from one sample, sequenced in a study of control samples from healthy donors and cancer patients. Clones were sequenced by immunoSEQ multiplex PCR, and TCRdb holds only the in-frame ones, with some missing. This repertoire shows 95,000 to 150,000 clones, about nine tenths found once; its top ten account for 6% to 8.5%. Specimen: blood. Receptors originate from a woman in her late teens or twenties in good health.

This chain links TRBV10-2 with TRBJ2-2; TRBD2 matches at 11 bases. CDR3 length: 16 amino acids. J was trimmed by 4 bases and V by 4 bases; bases with no gene match: 5. Germline assignment: CDR1 WSHSY and CDR2 SAAADI. The CDR3 region has the DNA TGCGCCAGCAGTGGCCTACTAGCGGGAGTCACCGGGGAGCTGTTTTTT. Encoded protein: CASSGLLAGVTGELFF.

The chain recombines TRBV28 with TRBJ1-2; D is unclear. The CDR3 length is 12 residues. Germline CDR1 MDHEN, CDR2 SYDVKM. V lost 5 bases, J lost 8 bases, and 12 bases lay in between. CDR3 sequence: CASSGSRRGYTF. CDR3 DNA: TGTGCCAGCAGTGGGTCTCGCCGGGGCTACACCTTC.

This chain connects TRBV2 to TRBJ2-3; 10 bases map to TRBD1. The ends lost 7 bases at V and 6 bases at J; junction bases unmatched: 7. Germline CDR1 SNHLY, CDR2 FYNNEI. This CDR3 comprises 14 residues. CDR3 DNA sequence: TGTGCCAGCAACCGGGACAGGGGATCTGATACGCAGTATTTT. It yields the protein CASNRDRGSDTQYF.

The chain uses TRBV27 and TRBJ2-7; no definite D call. Germline CDR1 is MNHEY and CDR2 is SMNVEV (reference sequence). CDR3 length: 13 residues. V was shortened by 6 bases and J by 3 bases, with 12 bases between the two germline ends. The DNA of the CDR3 is TGTGCCAGCAGAAAGGAAGAGAGCTACGAGCAGTACTTC. The encoded protein is CASRKEESYEQYF.

The genes are TRBV15 and TRBJ1-1; no definite D call. The CDR3 has 13 residues. Between the trimmed V and J ends, which lost 8 bases and 5 bases, there was a span of 15 bases. The germline V gene has CDR1 LNHNV and CDR2 YYDKDF (reference sequence). The CDR3 DNA reads as TGTGCCACCTTGAGGGAGAGGAAGACTGAAGCTTTCTTT. It encodes CATLRERKTEAFF. Filled out from reference TRBV15 and TRBJ1-1, the complete variable domain reads DAMVIQNPRYQVTQFGKPVTLSCSQTLNHNVMYWYQQKSSQAPKLLFHYYDKDFNNEADTPDNFQSRRPNTSFCFLDIRSPGLGDTAMYLCATLRERKTEAFFGQGTRLTVV.

The chain couples TRBV2 to TRBJ1-3; 8 bases align to TRBD1. The CDR3 is made up of 15 amino acids. The ends lost 6 bases at V and 2 bases at J; junction bases unmatched: 6. CDR1 and CDR2 (germline): SNHLY, FYNNEI. The CDR3 region is CASRYRGAAGNTIYF. The CDR3 coding sequence is TGTGCCAGCAGATACAGGGGGGCGGCTGGAAACACCATATATTTT.

V gene TRBV27 combines with J gene TRBJ1-2; 7 nucleotides agree with TRBD1. CDR1 is MNHEY and CDR2 is SMNVEV in the germline V gene (reference sequence). J gave up 3 bases and V 1 base, and 11 bases lay outside the gene matches. This CDR3 is built from 17 residues. The CDR3 DNA follows: TGTGCCAGCAGTTTATTTGGCAGGGGGTTCTCCTACTATGGCTACACCTTC. The encoded protein is CASSLFGRGFSYYGYTF.